This TCR beta chain was recorded in a study of beta chain features in type 1 diabetes. Study findings and constraints: Significant though moderate, a shortening of TCRB CDR3s appeared in all four CD4+ subsets of Type 1 diabetes patients. Within the patient group, naive, central memory and Treg TCRB repertoires appeared more similar to each other than within healthy donors. Type 1 diabetes patients had fewer VDJ junction insertions and more deletions.

The entirety of the isolated RNA underwent reverse transcription, so expressed TCRB transcripts were sequenced. Naive, central memory and regulatory T cell samples averaged roughly 3.4 million immunoSEQ reads each. Produced via immunoSEQ multiplex PCR; TCRdb's table is partial and in-frame only. Here the sample spans some 290,000 clones, 24% being singletons. CD4+ naive, central memory, regulatory and stem cell-like memory subsets were isolated by sorting on CD45RO/CCR7/CD25/CD127/CD95/CD27. The V gene's germline CDR1 is MNHEY and CDR2 SVGAGI. There are 14 residues in the CDR3. The V end was cut by 7 bases, the J end by 5 bases, with 18 bases between. In this sample, this clone turned up a few times. Its antigen remains unknown.

The chain carries TRBV6-5 and TRBJ2-7; TRBD2 might be the D (6 bases). The TCR was taken from a woman in her thirties with type 1 diabetes. Sequenced: naive CD4+ T cells from blood. The CDR3 here is CASTAGTPSHEQYF. As DNA, the CDR3 is TGTGCCAGCACCGCCGGGACTCCGAGCCACGAGCAGTACTTC.